At least ten counts were recorded for the clone carrying this T cell receptor (beta chain). Its cognate antigen is unknown. Time point of the sample: newly diagnosed GD, antithyroid drugs for less than 3 months. PBMCs were the source of the RNA used for TCR sequencing. Patients were from an endocrinology department in Xi'an, China. This sample stems from a study of regulatory T cells in long-lasting Graves disease. Building of the TCR beta libraries involved iRepertoire HTBI primers and Arm-PCR of CDR3 regions. TCRdb analysed the multiplex PCR reads with MiXCR anew, one entry per CDR3 protein. This table has around 460,000 distinct CDR3 sequences, approximately 15% appearing once. V lost 3 bases, J lost 7 bases, and 12 bases lay in between. The germline V gene encodes CDR1 SNHLY and CDR2 FYNNEI. CDR3 size: 14 residues. Findings and limits, study-wide: Clonotypes that were public and shared totalled a few thousand in persistent patients versus around 1,000 in new patients.

This same sample was also taken into another study, of T cells in Graves' hyperthyroidism and ophthalmopathy. As that report states: It was considered stable Graves' hyperthyroidism when ophthalmopathy did not progress within 18 months. Thyroid ultrasound, orbital computed tomography, clinical symptoms, and serum thyroxine and TRAb underpinned diagnoses.

This specimen consisted of peripheral blood mononuclear cells (PBMCs), obtained at new diagnosis, from a patient treated with antithyroid drugs. This chain links TRBV2 with TRBJ1-4, with TRBD1 as a possible D gene (5 bases). The clonotype was recovered from a woman aged 45-65 years with Graves disease. For the CDR3, the DNA is TGTGCCAGCAGTGATGGGAGACAGCCTGAAAAACTGTTTTTT. As protein: CASSDGRQPEKLFF.